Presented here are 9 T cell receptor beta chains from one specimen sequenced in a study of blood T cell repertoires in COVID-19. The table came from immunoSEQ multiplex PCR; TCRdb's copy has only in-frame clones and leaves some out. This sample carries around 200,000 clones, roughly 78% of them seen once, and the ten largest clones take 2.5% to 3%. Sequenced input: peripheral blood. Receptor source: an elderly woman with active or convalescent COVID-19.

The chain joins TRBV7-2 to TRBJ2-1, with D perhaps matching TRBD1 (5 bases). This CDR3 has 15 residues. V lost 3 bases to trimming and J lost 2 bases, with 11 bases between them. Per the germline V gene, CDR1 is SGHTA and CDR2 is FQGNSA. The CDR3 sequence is CASSLPPGTYNEQFF. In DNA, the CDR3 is TGTGCCAGCAGCTTGCCCCCAGGGACCTACAATGAGCAGTTCTTC.

The CDR3 DNA reads as TGTGCCAGCAGTTACGGGGGACAGGGCACTGGAAACACCATATATTTT. Translating gives CASSYGGQGTGNTIYF. The chain joins TRBV6-5 to TRBJ1-3, with 9 bases matching TRBD1. The CDR3 extends over 16 amino acids. The trim removed 2 bases at V and 2 bases at J, leaving 4 bases unmatched. Germline assignment: CDR1 MNHEY and CDR2 SVGAGI.

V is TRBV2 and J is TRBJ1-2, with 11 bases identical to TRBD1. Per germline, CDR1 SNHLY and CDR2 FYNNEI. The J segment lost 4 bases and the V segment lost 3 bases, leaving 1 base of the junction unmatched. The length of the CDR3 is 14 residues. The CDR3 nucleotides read TGTGCCAGCAGTGATGGGACAGGGGGCTATGGCTACACCTTC. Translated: CASSDGTGGYGYTF. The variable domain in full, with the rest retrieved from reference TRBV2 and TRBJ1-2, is EPEVTQTPSHQVTQMGQEVILRCVPISNHLYFYWYRQILGQKVEFLVSFYNNEISEKSEIFDDQFSVERPDGSNFTLKIRSTKLEDSAMYFCASSDGTGGYGYTFGSGTRLTVV.

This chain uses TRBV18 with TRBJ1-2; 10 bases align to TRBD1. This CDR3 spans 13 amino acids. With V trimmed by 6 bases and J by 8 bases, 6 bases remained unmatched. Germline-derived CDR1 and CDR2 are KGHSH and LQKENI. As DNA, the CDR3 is TGTGCCAGCTCCGGGACAGGGGATTCGGGCTACACCTTC. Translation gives CASSGTGDSGYTF.

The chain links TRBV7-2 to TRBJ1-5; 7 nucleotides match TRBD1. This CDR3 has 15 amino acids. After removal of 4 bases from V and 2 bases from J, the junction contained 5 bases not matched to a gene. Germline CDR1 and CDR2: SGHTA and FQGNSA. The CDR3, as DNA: TGTGCCAGCAGCTCCCCCGGGACAGGCAATCAGCCCCAGCATTTT. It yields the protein CASSSPGTGNQPQHF.

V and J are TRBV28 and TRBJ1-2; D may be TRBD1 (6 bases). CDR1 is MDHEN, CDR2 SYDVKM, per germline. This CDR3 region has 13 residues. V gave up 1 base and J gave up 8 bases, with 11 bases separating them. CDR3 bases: TGTGCCAGCAGTTTATCCGGGGGGCTGGGCTACACCTTC. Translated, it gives CASSLSGGLGYTF.

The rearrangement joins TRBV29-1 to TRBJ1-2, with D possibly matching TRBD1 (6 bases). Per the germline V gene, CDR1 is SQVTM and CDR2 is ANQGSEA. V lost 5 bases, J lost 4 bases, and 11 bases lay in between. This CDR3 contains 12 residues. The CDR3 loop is CSVPGHGYGYTF. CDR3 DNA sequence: TGCAGCGTTCCGGGACACGGCTATGGCTACACCTTC.

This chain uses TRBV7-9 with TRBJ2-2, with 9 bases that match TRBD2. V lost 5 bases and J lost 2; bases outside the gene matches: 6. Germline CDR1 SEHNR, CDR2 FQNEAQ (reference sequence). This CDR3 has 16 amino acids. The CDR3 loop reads CASSLRLAENTGELFF. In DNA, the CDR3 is TGTGCCAGCAGCCTCCGACTAGCGGAAAACACCGGGGAGCTGTTTTTT.

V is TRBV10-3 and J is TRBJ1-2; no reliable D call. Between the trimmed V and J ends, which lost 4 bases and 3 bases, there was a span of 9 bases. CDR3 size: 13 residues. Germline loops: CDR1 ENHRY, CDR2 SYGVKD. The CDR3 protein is CAISVITDYGYTF. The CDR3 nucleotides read TGTGCCATCAGTGTAATAACAGACTATGGCTACACCTTC.